This T cell receptor (beta chain) emerged from a study of blood T cell repertoires in COVID-19. The table came from immunoSEQ multiplex PCR; TCRdb's copy has only in-frame clones and leaves some out. Among nearly 250,000 clones listed, about 87% were seen once. The CDR3 has 15 amino acids. In germline, CDR1 is KGHSH, CDR2 LQKENI. Deletions cut 2 bases from V and 7 bases from J, with 17 bases between. This clonotype was obtained from a man between 50 and 59 years old who had been exposed to COVID-19. V and J are TRBV18 and TRBJ1-2; TRBD1 is a possible D gene (6 bases). What was sequenced was PBMCs or T cells enriched from blood (not recorded which). In nucleotides, the CDR3 is TGTGCCAGCTCACCAACGGCGGCAGGGGAGTTTGGCTACACCTTC. As protein: CASSPTAAGEFGYTF.